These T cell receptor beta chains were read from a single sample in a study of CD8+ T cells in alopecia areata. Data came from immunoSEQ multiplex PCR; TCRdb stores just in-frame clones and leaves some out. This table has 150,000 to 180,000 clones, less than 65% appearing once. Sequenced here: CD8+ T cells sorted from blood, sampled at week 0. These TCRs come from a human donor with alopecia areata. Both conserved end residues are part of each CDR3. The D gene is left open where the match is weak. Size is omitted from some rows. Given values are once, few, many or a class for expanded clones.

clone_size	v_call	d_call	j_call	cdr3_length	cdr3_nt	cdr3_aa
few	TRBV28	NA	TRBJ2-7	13	TGTGCCAGCAGTTTCGCACAGGCCTACGAGCAGTACTTC	CASSFAQAYEQYF
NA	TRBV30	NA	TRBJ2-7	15	TGTGCCTGGCGAGACCTACAGGGAGACACCTACGAGCAGTACTTC	CAWRDLQGDTYEQYF
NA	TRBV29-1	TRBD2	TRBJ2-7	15	TGCAGCGTGAGTGGACTTTCGGGGGGCTCCTACGAGCAGTACTTC	CSVSGLSGGSYEQYF
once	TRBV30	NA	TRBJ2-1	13	TGTGCCTGGAGCCAGCTCGCAGGGGATGAGCAGTTCTTC	CAWSQLAGDEQFF
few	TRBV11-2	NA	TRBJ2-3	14	TGTGCCAGCAGCTTGAGGGGGGGCACAGATACGCAGTATTTT	CASSLRGGTDTQYF
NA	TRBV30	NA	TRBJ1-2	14	TGTGCCTGGAGTGTAGGGCAGGGGCACTATGGCTACACCTTC	CAWSVGQGHYGYTF
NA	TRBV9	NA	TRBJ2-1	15	TGTGCCAGCAGCGTAGAAACGGGGCGGGGCAATGAGCAGTTCTTC	CASSVETGRGNEQFF
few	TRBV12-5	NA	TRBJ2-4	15	TGTGCTAGTGGTTTGGGCAGGGAGACCAAAAACATTCAGTACTTC	CASGLGRETKNIQYF
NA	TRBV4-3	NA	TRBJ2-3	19	TGCGCCAGCAGCCAAGATCAAAGGTTTGGGCAGGAAAGCACAGATACGCAGTATTTT	CASSQDQRFGQESTDTQYF
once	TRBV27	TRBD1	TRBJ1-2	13	TGTGCCAGCAGCCTACAGGGGGCGGATGGCTACACCTTC	CASSLQGADGYTF
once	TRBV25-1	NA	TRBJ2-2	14	TGTGCCAGCAGTGCCTACAGGAACACCGGGGAGCTGTTTTTT	CASSAYRNTGELFF
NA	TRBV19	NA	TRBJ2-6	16	TGTGCCAGTAGTATAGATCGGGGTTCTGGGGCCAACGTCCTGACTTTC	CASSIDRGSGANVLTF
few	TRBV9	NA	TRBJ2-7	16	TGTGCCAGCAGCCTGGGCCGGGACACCTCACCCTACGAGCAGTACTTC	CASSLGRDTSPYEQYF
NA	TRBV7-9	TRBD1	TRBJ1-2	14	TGTGCCAGCAGCTTAGGACAGGGGGCTGGTGGCTACACCTTC	CASSLGQGAGGYTF
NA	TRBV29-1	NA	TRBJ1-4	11	TGCAGCGTCTTGTCCTCCTTGGAACTGTTTTTT	CSVLSSLELFF
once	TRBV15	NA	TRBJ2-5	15	TGTGCCACCAGCCTTACACTGGAATTTGAAGAGACCCAGTACTTC	CATSLTLEFEETQYF
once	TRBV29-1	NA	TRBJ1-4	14	TGCAGCGTTGAAGATATTACTTCCGATGAAAAACTGTTTTTT	CSVEDITSDEKLFF
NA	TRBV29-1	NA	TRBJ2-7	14	TGCAGCGTACTCCAGGGGTCCTTGGTCGAGCGGCAGTACTTC	CSVLQGSLVERQYF
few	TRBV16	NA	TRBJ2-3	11	TGTGCCAGCAGCCCAGTAGATACGCAGTATTTT	CASSPVDTQYF
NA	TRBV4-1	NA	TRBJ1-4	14	TGCGCCAGCAGCCCGATGGGACAAGGGGAAAAACTGTTTTTT	CASSPMGQGEKLFF
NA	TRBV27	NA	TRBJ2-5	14	TGTGCCAGCAGACCCCAGGGAAACCAAGAGACCCAGTACTTC	CASRPQGNQETQYF
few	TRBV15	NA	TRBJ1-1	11	TGTGCCACCAGTGAGGACACTGAAGCTTTCTTT	CATSEDTEAFF
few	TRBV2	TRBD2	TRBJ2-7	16	TGTGCCAGCAGTGAACTCACTAGCGGGGGGGCCTACGAGCAGTACTTC	CASSELTSGGAYEQYF
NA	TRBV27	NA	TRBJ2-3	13	TGTGCCAGCAGCGGGGTGACAGTCGATACGCAGTATTTT	CASSGVTVDTQYF
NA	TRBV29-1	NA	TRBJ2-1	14	TGCAGCGTTGAAGGATTGTTCTCCTACAATGAGCAGTTCTTC	CSVEGLFSYNEQFF
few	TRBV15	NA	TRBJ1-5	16	TGTGCCACCAGCAGAGTCCCTACGGACAACTATCAGCCCCAGCATTTT	CATSRVPTDNYQPQHF
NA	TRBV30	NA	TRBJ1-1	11	TGTGCCTGGAGGTGGGGCACTGAAGCTTTCTTT	CAWRWGTEAFF
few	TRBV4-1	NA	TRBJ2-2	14	TGCGCCAGCAGCCAAGGGCGGAACACCGGGGAGCTGTTTTTT	CASSQGRNTGELFF
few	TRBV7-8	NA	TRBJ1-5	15	TGTGCCAGCAGCTTAGGCAAGGGGGGAGATCAGCCCCAGCATTTT	CASSLGKGGDQPQHF
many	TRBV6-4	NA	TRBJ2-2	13	TGTGCCAGCAGTGACACGAACACCGGGGAGCTGTTTTTT	CASSDTNTGELFF
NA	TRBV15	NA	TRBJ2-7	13	TGTGCCACCAGCTCTGAGACCCACTACGAGCAGTACTTC	CATSSETHYEQYF
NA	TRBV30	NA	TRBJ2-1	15	TGTGCCTGGAGTGTACGGACTCTCGCCTACAATGAGCAGTTCTTC	CAWSVRTLAYNEQFF
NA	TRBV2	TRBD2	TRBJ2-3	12	TGTGCCAGCAGTGAAGTACGGGGGGGCCGGAATTTT	CASSEVRGGRNF
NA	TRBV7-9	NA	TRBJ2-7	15	TGTGCCAGCAGCTTAGATCAGGACCGCTCCTACGAGCAGTACTTC	CASSLDQDRSYEQYF
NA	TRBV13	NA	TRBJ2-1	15	TGTGCCAGCAGCTTAGAGGCAGGTACCTACAATGAGCAGTTCTTC	CASSLEAGTYNEQFF
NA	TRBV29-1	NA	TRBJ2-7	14	TGCAGCGCCCTGGGGGCGGACAGTTCCTACGAGCAGTACTTC	CSALGADSSYEQYF
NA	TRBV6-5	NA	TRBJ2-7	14	TGTGCCAGCAGTTACGGTGATGGAGACTACGAGCAGTACTTC	CASSYGDGDYEQYF
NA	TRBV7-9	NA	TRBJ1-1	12	TGTGCCAGCAGCTTATTAAACACTGAAGCTTTCTTT	CASSLLNTEAFF
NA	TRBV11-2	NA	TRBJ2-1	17	TGTGCCAGCAGCTTAGAGCCGGGACCCGTCTCCTTCAATGAGCAGTTCTTC	CASSLEPGPVSFNEQFF
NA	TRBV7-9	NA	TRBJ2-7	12	TGTGCCAGCAGCCCCGGATCCTACGAGCAGTACTTC	CASSPGSYEQYF
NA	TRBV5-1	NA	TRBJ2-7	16	TGCGCCAGCAGCTCAACGAGGGGGTCCAGGGCCTACGAGCAGTACTTC	CASSSTRGSRAYEQYF
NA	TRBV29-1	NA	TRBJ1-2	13	TGCAGCGTTGGACCTCCTACGGGGTATGGCTACACCTTC	CSVGPPTGYGYTF
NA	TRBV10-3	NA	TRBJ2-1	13	TGTGCCATCAGACCCGACAGCTACAATGAGCAGTTCTTC	CAIRPDSYNEQFF
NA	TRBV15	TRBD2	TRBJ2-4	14	TGTGCCACCAGCAGAGATCTTAGCGGGGGCTTAGGATACTTC	CATSRDLSGGLGYF
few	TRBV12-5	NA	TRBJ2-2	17	TGTGCTAGTGGTTTGGTATTTGAGGGGGTGAACACCGGGGAGCTGTTTTTT	CASGLVFEGVNTGELFF
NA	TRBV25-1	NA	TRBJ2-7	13	TGTGCCAGCAGTGCGGGGCTTTCCTACGAGCAGTACTTC	CASSAGLSYEQYF